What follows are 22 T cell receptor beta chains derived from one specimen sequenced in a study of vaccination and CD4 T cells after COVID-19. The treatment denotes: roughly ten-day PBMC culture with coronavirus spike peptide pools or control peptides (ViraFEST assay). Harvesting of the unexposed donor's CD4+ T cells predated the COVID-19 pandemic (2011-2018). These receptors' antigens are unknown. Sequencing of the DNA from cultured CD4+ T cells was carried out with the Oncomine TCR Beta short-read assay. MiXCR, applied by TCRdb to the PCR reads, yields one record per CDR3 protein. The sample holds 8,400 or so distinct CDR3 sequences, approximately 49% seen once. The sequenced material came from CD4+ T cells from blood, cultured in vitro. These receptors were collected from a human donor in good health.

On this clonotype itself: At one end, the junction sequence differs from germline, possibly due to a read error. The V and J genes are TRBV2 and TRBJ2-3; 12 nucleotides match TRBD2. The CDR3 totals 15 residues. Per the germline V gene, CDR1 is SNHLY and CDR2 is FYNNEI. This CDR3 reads CASLFELAGGPDRHF. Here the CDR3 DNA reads TGTGCCAGCTTATTCGAACTAGCGGGGGGACCCGATAGGCATTTT.

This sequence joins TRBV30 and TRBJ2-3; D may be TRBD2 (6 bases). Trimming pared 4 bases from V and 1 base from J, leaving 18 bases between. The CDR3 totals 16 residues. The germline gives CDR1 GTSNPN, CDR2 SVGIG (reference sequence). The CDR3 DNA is TGTGCCTGGAAATTGGCCTGGTGGGGGGGCACAGATACGCAGTATTTT. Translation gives CAWKLAWWGGTDTQYF.

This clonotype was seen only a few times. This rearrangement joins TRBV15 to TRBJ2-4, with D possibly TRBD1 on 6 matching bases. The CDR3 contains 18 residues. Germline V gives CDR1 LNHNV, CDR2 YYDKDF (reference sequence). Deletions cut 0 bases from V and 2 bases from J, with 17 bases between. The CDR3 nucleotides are TGTGCCACCAGCAGAGATATTGTGGCGGACAGAACCAAAAACATTCAGTACTTC. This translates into CATSRDIVADRTKNIQYF.

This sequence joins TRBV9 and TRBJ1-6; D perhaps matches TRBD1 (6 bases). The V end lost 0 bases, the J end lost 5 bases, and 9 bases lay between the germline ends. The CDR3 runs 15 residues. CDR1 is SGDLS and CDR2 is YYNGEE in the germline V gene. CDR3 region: CASSVGGANNSPLHF. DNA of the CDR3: TGTGCCAGCAGCGTAGGGGGGGCAAATAATTCACCCCTCCACTTT.

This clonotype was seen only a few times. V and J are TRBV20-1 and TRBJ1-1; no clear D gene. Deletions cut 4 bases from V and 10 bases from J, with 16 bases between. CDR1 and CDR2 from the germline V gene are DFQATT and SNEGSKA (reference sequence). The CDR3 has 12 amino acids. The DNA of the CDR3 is TGCAGTGCTACGCTAAAAACTGGCGCAGCTTTCTTT. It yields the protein CSATLKTGAAFF.

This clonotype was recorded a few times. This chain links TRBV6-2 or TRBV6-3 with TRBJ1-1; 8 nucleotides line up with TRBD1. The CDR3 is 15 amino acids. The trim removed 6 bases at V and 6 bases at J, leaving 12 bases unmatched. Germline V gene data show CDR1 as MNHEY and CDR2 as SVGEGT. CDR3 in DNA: TGTGCCAGCAGACAATCGACAGGGGTTGCCGCTGAAGCTTTCTTT. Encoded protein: CASRQSTGVAAEAFF.

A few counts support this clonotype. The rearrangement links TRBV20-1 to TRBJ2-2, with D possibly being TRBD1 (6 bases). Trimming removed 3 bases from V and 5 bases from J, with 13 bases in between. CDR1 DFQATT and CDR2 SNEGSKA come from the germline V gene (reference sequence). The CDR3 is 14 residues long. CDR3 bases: TGCAGTGCTAGGCAGGGGCGTGGAACCGGGGAGCTGTTTTTT. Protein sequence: CSARQGRGTGELFF.

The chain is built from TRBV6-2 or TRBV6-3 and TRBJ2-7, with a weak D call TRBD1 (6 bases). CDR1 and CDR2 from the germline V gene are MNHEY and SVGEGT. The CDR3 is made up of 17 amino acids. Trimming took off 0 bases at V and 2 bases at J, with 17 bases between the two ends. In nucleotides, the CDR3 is TGTGCCAGCAGTTACTCGCCCTATGACAGGTCCACCTACGAGCAGTACTTC. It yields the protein CASSYSPYDRSTYEQYF.

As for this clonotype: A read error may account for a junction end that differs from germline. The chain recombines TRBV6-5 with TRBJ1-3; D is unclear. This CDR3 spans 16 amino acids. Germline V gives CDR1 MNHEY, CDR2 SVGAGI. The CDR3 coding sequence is TGTGCCAGCAGTCCCTCGACGGCACGCTCTGGAAGCACCATATATTTT. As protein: CASSPSTARSGSTIYF.

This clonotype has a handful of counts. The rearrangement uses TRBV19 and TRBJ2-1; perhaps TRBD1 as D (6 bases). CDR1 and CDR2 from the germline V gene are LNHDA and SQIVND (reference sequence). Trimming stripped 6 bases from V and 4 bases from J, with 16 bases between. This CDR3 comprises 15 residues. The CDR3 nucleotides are TGTGCCAGTAGCGACCAACAGGGAAGATACAATGAGCAGTTCTTC. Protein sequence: CASSDQQGRYNEQFF.

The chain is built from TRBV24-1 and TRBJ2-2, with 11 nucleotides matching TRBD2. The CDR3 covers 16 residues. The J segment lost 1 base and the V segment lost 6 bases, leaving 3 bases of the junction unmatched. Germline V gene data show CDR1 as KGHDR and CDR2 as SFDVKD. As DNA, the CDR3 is TGTGCCACCAGTCAAGGGACTAGCGGGAACACCGGGGAGCTGTTTTTT. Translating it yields CATSQGTSGNTGELFF.

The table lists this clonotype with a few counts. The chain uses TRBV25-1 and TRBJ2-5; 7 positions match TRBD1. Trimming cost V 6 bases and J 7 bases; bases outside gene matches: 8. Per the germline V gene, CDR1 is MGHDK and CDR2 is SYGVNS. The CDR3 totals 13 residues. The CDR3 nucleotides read TGTGCCAGCAGGGGACAGCGAGTCGGGACCCAGTACTTC. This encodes CASRGQRVGTQYF. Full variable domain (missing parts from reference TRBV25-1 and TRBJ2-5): EADIYQTPRYLVIGTGKKITLECSQTMGHDKMYWYQQDPGMELHLIHYSYGVNSTEKGDLSSESTVSRIRTEHFPLTLESARPSHTSQYLCASRGQRVGTQYFGPGTRLLVL.

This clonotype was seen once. The CDR3 reads CASSPPRNLGAQPQHF. The CDR3 DNA is TGTGCCAGCAGCCCGCCCCGAAATCTGGGGGCTCAGCCCCAGCATTTT. The chain combines TRBV6-1 with TRBJ1-5, with a weak D call TRBD1 (6 bases). Germline V gene lookup returns CDR1 MNHNS and CDR2 SASEGT. V gave up 6 bases and J gave up 6 bases, with 21 bases separating them. CDR3 length: 16 residues.

Here the CDR3 reads CASSLREQGYEQYF. The DNA for the CDR3 is TGTGCCAGCAGCTTACGAGAACAGGGCTACGAGCAGTACTTC. This sequence joins TRBV7-6 and TRBJ2-7; possibly TRBD1 for D (6 bases). Germline CDR1 and CDR2: SGHVS and FNYEAQ. This CDR3 spans 14 amino acids. Trimming removed 2 bases at V and 3 bases at J, with 11 bases between. Combining the CDR3 with reference TRBV7-6 and TRBJ2-7 gives the whole variable domain GAGVSQSPRYKVTKRGQDVALRCDPISGHVSLYWYRQALGQGPEFLTYFNYEAQQDKSGLPNDRFSAERPEGSISTLTIQRTEQRDSAMYRCASSLREQGYEQYFGPGTRLTVT.

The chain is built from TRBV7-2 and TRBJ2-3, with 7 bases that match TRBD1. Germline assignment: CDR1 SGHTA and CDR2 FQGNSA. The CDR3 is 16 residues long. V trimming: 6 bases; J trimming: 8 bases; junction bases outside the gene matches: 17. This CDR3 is CASRGELDRARGTQYF. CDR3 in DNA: TGTGCCAGCAGGGGAGAACTCGACAGGGCGAGGGGTACGCAGTATTTT.

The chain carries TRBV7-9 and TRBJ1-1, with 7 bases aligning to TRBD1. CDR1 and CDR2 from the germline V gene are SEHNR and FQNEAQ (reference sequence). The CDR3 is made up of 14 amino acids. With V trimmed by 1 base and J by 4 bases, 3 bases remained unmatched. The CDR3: CASSLDGTATEAFF. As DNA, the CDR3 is TGTGCCAGCAGCTTAGATGGGACAGCCACTGAAGCTTTCTTT.

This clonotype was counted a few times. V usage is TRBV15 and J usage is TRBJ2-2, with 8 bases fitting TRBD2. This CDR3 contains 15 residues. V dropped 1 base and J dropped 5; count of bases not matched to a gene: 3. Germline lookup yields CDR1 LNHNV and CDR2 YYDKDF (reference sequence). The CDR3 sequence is CATSRAGGFTGELFF. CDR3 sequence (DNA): TGTGCCACCAGCAGAGCGGGGGGGTTTACCGGGGAGCTGTTTTTT. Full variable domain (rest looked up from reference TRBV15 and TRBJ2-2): DAMVIQNPRYQVTQFGKPVTLSCSQTLNHNVMYWYQQKSSQAPKLLFHYYDKDFNNEADTPDNFQSRRPNTSFCFLDIRSPGLGDTAMYLCATSRAGGFTGELFFGEGSRLTVL.

In DNA, the CDR3 is TGTGCCACCTTCCGGGACTCCCTCCGGACTGAAGCTTTCTTT. This encodes CATFRDSLRTEAFF. The J gene is TRBJ1-1, the V gene TRBV27, with D perhaps matching TRBD1 (5 bases). The CDR3 length is 14 residues. Germline CDR1 reads MNHEY; CDR2 reads SMNVEV (reference sequence). V lost 10 bases to trimming and J lost 5 bases, with 20 bases between them.

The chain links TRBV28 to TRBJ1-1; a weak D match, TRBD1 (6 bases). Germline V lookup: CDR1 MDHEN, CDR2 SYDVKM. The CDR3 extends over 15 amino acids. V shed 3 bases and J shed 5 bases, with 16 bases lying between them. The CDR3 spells CASSFPGVVETEAFF. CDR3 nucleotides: TGTGCCAGCAGTTTCCCAGGGGTGGTGGAAACTGAAGCTTTCTTT.

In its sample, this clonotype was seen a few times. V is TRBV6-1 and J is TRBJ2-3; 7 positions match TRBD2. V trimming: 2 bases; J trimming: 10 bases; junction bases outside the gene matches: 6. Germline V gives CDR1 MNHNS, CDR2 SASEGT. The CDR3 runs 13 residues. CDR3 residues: CASSESAGAAQYF. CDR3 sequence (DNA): TGTGCCAGCAGTGAATCCGCGGGAGCGGCGCAGTATTTT.

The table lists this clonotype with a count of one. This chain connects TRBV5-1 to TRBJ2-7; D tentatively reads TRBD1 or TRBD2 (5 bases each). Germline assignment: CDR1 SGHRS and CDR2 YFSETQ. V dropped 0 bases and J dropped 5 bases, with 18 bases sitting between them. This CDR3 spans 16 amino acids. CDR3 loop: CASSLGGKGLTDEQYF. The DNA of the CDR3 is TGCGCCAGCAGCTTGGGGGGGAAGGGGCTTACTGACGAGCAGTACTTC.

The CDR3 reads CASSGVLADTQYF. As DNA, the CDR3 is TGTGCCAGCAGCGGAGTACTAGCAGATACGCAGTATTTT. The gene calls are TRBV12-3 or TRBV12-4 and TRBJ2-3, with D possibly TRBD2 on 5 matching bases. The V gene lost 6 bases and the J gene lost 4 bases, with 11 bases spanning the gap. The CDR3 is 13 residues long.